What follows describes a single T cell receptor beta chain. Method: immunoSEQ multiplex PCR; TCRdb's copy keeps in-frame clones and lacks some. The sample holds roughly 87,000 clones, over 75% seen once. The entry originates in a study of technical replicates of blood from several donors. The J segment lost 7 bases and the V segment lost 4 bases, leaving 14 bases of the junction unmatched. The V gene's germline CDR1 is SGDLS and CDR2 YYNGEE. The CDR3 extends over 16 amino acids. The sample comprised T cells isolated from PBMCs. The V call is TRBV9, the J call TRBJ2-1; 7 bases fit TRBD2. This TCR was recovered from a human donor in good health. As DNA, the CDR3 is TGTGCCAGCAGCCTCCCCGGGACTACTCTCCATAATGAGCAGTTCTTC. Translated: CASSLPGTTLHNEQFF. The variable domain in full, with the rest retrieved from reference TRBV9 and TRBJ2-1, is DSGVTQTPKHLITATGQRVTLRCSPRSGDLSVYWYQQSLDQGLQFLIQYYNGEERAKGNILERFSAQQFPDLHSELNLSSLELGDSALYFCASSLPGTTLHNEQFFGPGTRLTVL.